These 28 T cell receptor beta chains came from one sample sequenced in a study of cytomegalovirus exposure and HLA in healthy donors. PCR used 60 Vbeta primers and 13 Jbeta primers. Sequenced by immunoSEQ multiplex PCR; TCRdb stores in-frame clones only, minus some. The data contain over 150,000 clones, 80% of them singletons. What was sequenced was PBMCs. Receptors originate from a woman aged 45-65 years in good health and CMV-seronegative.

V is TRBV7-2 and J is TRBJ1-4; maybe TRBD1 (5 bases). V lost 5 bases and J 3 bases, leaving 16 bases between the germline ends. Per germline, CDR1 SGHTA and CDR2 FQGNSA. This CDR3 comprises 16 residues. CDR3 sequence reads: CASSPGGGGSNEKLFF. DNA of the CDR3: TGTGCCAGCAGCCCCGGGGGGGGTGGGTCTAATGAAAAACTGTTTTTT.

The chain carries TRBV18 and TRBJ1-3; TRBD1 matches at 8 bases. With 4 bases clipped from V and 1 base from J, the junction kept 3 bases outside the gene matches. CDR1 and CDR2 from the germline V gene are KGHSH and LQKENI. The CDR3 is 15 amino acids. Written as DNA, the CDR3 is TGTGCCAGCTCACTTACAGGGGGTTCTGGAAACACCATATATTTT. It translates to CASSLTGGSGNTIYF.

V usage is TRBV28 and J usage is TRBJ1-5, with TRBD1 as a possible D gene (5 bases). Trimming took off 3 bases at V and 3 bases at J, with 12 bases between the two ends. Germline lookup yields CDR1 MDHEN and CDR2 SYDVKM. This CDR3 is built from 15 residues. The CDR3 loop is CASSFGGGNNQPQHF. The CDR3 nucleotides read TGTGCCAGCAGTTTCGGGGGTGGCAACAATCAGCCCCAGCATTTT.

The CDR3 nucleotides read TGTGCCAGCAGCGCCCGTACCCGGGAATTACGATATGGCTACACCTTC. Translated, it gives CASSARTRELRYGYTF. This chain connects TRBV9 to TRBJ1-2, with D unclear. V lost 3 bases, J lost 5 bases, and 20 bases lay in between. Per germline, CDR1 SGDLS and CDR2 YYNGEE. This CDR3 is built from 16 residues.

The V call is TRBV2, the J call TRBJ1-2, with TRBD1 identical over 11 bases. Germline assignment: CDR1 SNHLY and CDR2 FYNNEI. CDR3 length equals 21 residues. V lost 4 bases, J lost 4 bases, and 23 bases stayed unmatched. CDR3 residues: CASSASGDRGYTAGVLYGYTF. The CDR3 nucleotides are TGTGCCAGCAGTGCCTCGGGGGACAGGGGGTATACCGCCGGGGTGCTCTATGGCTACACCTTC. Using reference TRBV2 and TRBJ1-2 for the parts outside the CDR3, the full variable domain is EPEVTQTPSHQVTQMGQEVILRCVPISNHLYFYWYRQILGQKVEFLVSFYNNEISEKSEIFDDQFSVERPDGSNFTLKIRSTKLEDSAMYFCASSASGDRGYTAGVLYGYTFGSGTRLTVV.

This clone was counted once. This chain uses TRBV6-6 with TRBJ2-1; 9 nucleotides agree with TRBD1. Germline assignment: CDR1 MNHNY and CDR2 SVGAGI (reference sequence). The trim removed 5 bases at V and 7 bases at J, leaving 9 bases unmatched. The CDR3 runs to 15 residues. The CDR3 DNA reads TGTGCCAGCAGTAGTAACCGGGACAGGGTGAATGAGCAGTTCTTC. It translates to CASSSNRDRVNEQFF.

This sequence joins TRBV27 and TRBJ1-4; possible D gene TRBD1, 6 bases. Germline V lookup: CDR1 MNHEY, CDR2 SMNVEV (reference sequence). V was trimmed by 3 bases and J by 7 bases, leaving 21 bases between them. The CDR3 covers 17 residues. The CDR3 region is CASSFRGAGLLGEKLFF. CDR3 coding DNA: TGTGCCAGCAGTTTCAGGGGCGCCGGATTATTAGGTGAAAAACTGTTTTTT.

This chain joins TRBV28 and TRBJ2-7, with a possible D match to TRBD1 (5 bases). This CDR3 comprises 15 residues. V lost 7 bases to trimming and J lost 2 bases, with 18 bases between them. Germline CDR1 and CDR2: MDHEN and SYDVKM. The CDR3 nucleotides are TGTGCCAGCATTCCTGGGGCGGCCAAGACCTACGAGCAGTACTTC. As protein: CASIPGAAKTYEQYF.

The V call is TRBV28, the J call TRBJ2-1; no clear D gene. The CDR3 consists of 10 residues. V shed 3 bases and J shed 9 bases, with 3 bases lying between them. CDR1 and CDR2 from the germline V gene are MDHEN and SYDVKM. The CDR3: CASSFVEQFF. CDR3 in DNA: TGTGCCAGCAGTTTCGTTGAGCAGTTCTTC.

This clone was observed a few times. The rearrangement uses TRBV28 and TRBJ1-4; D unresolved. Germline CDR1 is MDHEN and CDR2 is SYDVKM. The V end lost 2 bases, the J end lost 8 bases, and 6 bases lay between the germline ends. This CDR3 has 12 amino acids. The CDR3 sequence: CASSLVLEKLFF. The CDR3 nucleotides read TGTGCCAGCAGTTTAGTCCTAGAAAAACTGTTTTTT. Combining the CDR3 with reference TRBV28 and TRBJ1-4 gives the whole variable domain DVKVTQSSRYLVKRTGEKVFLECVQDMDHENMFWYRQDPGLGLRLIYFSYDVKMKEKGDIPEGYSVSREKKERFSLILESASTNQTSMYLCASSLVLEKLFFGSGTQLSVL.

This clone occurred a few times. The chain joins TRBV12-5 to TRBJ2-2; perhaps TRBD1 as D (6 bases). This CDR3 spans 13 amino acids. Trimming cost V 7 bases and J 5 bases, with 11 bases left between them. The V gene's germline CDR1 is LGHNT and CDR2 FRNRAP. CDR3 in DNA: TGTGCTAGTGACAGGGATGGAACCGGGGAGCTGTTTTTT. Its protein product is CASDRDGTGELFF.

The chain uses TRBV4-3 and TRBJ2-2; D call uncertain. This CDR3 region has 15 residues. CDR1 is LGHNA and CDR2 is YSLEER in the germline V gene. V shed 3 bases and J shed 0 bases, with 8 bases lying between them. The CDR3 loop is CASSQATTNTGELFF. CDR3 in DNA: TGCGCCAGCAGCCAGGCAACGACGAACACCGGGGAGCTGTTTTTT.

This clone has more than one count but fewer than ten. The chain recombines TRBV4-3 with TRBJ2-2; D unresolved. Germline V gene lookup returns CDR1 LGHNA and CDR2 YSLEER. This CDR3 has 16 residues. Between the trimmed V and J ends, which lost 4 bases and 3 bases, there was a span of 15 bases. DNA for the CDR3: TGCGCCAGCAGCCGTTACTTCACCCTGGACACCGGGGAGCTGTTTTTT. This codes for CASSRYFTLDTGELFF.

This chain joins TRBV4-2 and TRBJ1-2; tentatively, D is TRBD1 (6 bases). V dropped 1 base and J dropped 7 bases, with 19 bases sitting between them. From germline, CDR1 is LGHNA and CDR2 YNFKEQ. The CDR3 sequence is 16 residues long. The CDR3 bases are TGTGCCAGCAGCCAAGTCGAAACAGGGAAGGTCGCTGGCTACACCTTC. Its protein product is CASSQVETGKVAGYTF.

The V call is TRBV7-2, the J call TRBJ2-2; a possible D gene is TRBD1 (5 bases). The CDR3 length is 14 residues. CDR1 and CDR2 (germline): SGHTA, FQGNSA. V lost 3 bases, J lost 6 bases, and 11 bases lay in between. CDR3: CASSLDISPGELFF. CDR3 in DNA: TGTGCCAGCAGCTTGGACATTTCCCCCGGGGAGCTGTTTTTT. Combining the CDR3 with reference TRBV7-2 and TRBJ2-2 gives the whole variable domain GAGVSQSPSNKVTEKGKDVELRCDPISGHTALYWYRQSLGQGLEFLIYFQGNSAPDKSGLPSDRFSAERTGGSVSTLTIQRTQQEDSAVYLCASSLDISPGELFFGEGSRLTVL.

The chain recombines TRBV27 with TRBJ2-2, with TRBD1 matching over 7 bases. Germline V gives CDR1 MNHEY, CDR2 SMNVEV (reference sequence). The CDR3 has 15 amino acids. V shed 6 bases and J 2 bases; nucleotides not matched to a gene: 6. The CDR3, as DNA: TGTGCCAGCAGAAGGGGGCCAGTAAACACCGGGGAGCTGTTTTTT. It translates to CASRRGPVNTGELFF.

The chain is built from TRBV5-1 and TRBJ2-1; TRBD2 matches 10 bases. V dropped 0 bases and J dropped 10; count of bases not matched to a gene: 10. The CDR3 has 16 amino acids. Germline V gives CDR1 SGHRS, CDR2 YFSETQ. The DNA of the CDR3 is TGCGCCAGCAGCTTGGAGGCTAGCGGGAGTATTGGGGAGCAGTTCTTC. This encodes CASSLEASGSIGEQFF.

CDR3 residues: CASSGGQRNYGYTF. The CDR3 DNA sequence: TGTGCCAGCAGCGGCGGACAGCGTAACTATGGCTACACCTTC. The V gene is TRBV9, the J gene TRBJ1-2; tentatively, D is TRBD1 (6 bases). The germline V and J ends were trimmed by 3 bases and 1 base, with 10 bases remaining between them. This CDR3 has 14 amino acids. Germline-derived CDR1 and CDR2 are SGDLS and YYNGEE. The full variable domain, in which reference TRBV9 and TRBJ1-2 provide the parts outside the CDR3, is DSGVTQTPKHLITATGQRVTLRCSPRSGDLSVYWYQQSLDQGLQFLIQYYNGEERAKGNILERFSAQQFPDLHSELNLSSLELGDSALYFCASSGGQRNYGYTFGSGTRLTVV.

J is TRBJ2-3 and V is TRBV9; D is ambiguous. V was pared by 3 bases and J by 6 bases, with 14 bases between. This CDR3 is built from 14 residues. Germline V gives CDR1 SGDLS, CDR2 YYNGEE. CDR3 sequence reads: CASSANVELDTQYF. The CDR3 bases are TGTGCCAGCAGCGCCAACGTAGAGCTGGATACGCAGTATTTT.

The V gene is TRBV7-9, the J gene TRBJ1-1; 7 positions agree with TRBD1. CDR1 and CDR2 from the germline V gene are SEHNR and FQNEAQ (reference sequence). This CDR3 contains 15 residues. J was trimmed by 1 base and V by 5 bases; bases with no gene match: 7. This CDR3 is CASSRWDSKNTEAFF. The CDR3 coding sequence is TGTGCCAGCAGCCGTTGGGACAGCAAGAACACTGAAGCTTTCTTT.

The chain has TRBV30 and TRBJ2-1, with D possibly being TRBD2 (6 bases). From germline, CDR1 is GTSNPN and CDR2 SVGIG (reference sequence). The CDR3 runs to 13 residues. V was trimmed by 0 bases and J by 8 bases, leaving 11 bases between them. In DNA form, the CDR3 reads TGTGCCTGGAGTGTACCGGGACTTCATGAGCAGTTCTTC. It encodes CAWSVPGLHEQFF. The complete variable domain, with remaining parts taken from reference TRBV30 and TRBJ2-1, reads SQTIHQWPATLVQPVGSPLSLECTVEGTSNPNLYWYRQAAGRGLQLLFYSVGIGQISSEVPQNLSASRPQDRQFILSSKKLLLSDSGFYLCAWSVPGLHEQFFGPGTRLTVL.

The chain carries TRBV7-2 and TRBJ2-5; tentative D call: TRBD1 (6 bases). The CDR3 is 13 residues long. Germline V gives CDR1 SGHTA, CDR2 FQGNSA. Trimming took off 4 bases at V and 5 bases at J, with 11 bases between the two ends. The CDR3 region has the DNA TGTGCCAGCAGCTCCTTGGGACATGAGACCCAGTACTTC. Translation gives CASSSLGHETQYF.

This clone was counted a few times. Other nucleotide sequences from this sample produce the same CDR3. The chain recombines TRBV28 with TRBJ1-1; D unclear. CDR1 is MDHEN, CDR2 SYDVKM, per germline. The V and J ends lost 7 bases and 2 bases respectively, with 5 bases between them. This CDR3 comprises 11 residues. The CDR3 spells CASTLNTEAFF. The CDR3 bases are TGTGCCAGCACCCTAAACACTGAAGCTTTCTTT.

This chain joins TRBV5-4 and TRBJ1-1; tentatively, D is TRBD1 (5 bases). The CDR3 totals 16 residues. Germline V gene sequence: CDR1 SGHNT, CDR2 YYREEE (reference sequence). Trimming took off 0 bases at V and 7 bases at J, with 19 bases between the two ends. CDR3 coding DNA: TGTGCCAGCAGCTTGGCGGCAGGGAATATCTTCATTGAAGCTTTCTTT. This sequence encodes CASSLAAGNIFIEAFF. Full variable domain (outside the CDR3, taken from reference TRBV5-4 and TRBJ1-1): ETGVTQSPTHLIKTRGQQVTLRCSSQSGHNTVSWYQQALGQGPQFIFQYYREEENGRGNFPPRFSGLQFPNYSSELNVNALELDDSALYLCASSLAAGNIFIEAFFGQGTRLTVV.

The gene calls are TRBV14 and TRBJ1-6, with 8 bases lining up with TRBD1. The CDR3 sequence is 15 residues long. The germline gives CDR1 SGHDN, CDR2 FVKESK. Trimming at V came to 5 bases and at J to 8 bases, leaving 8 bases not matched to a gene. CDR3 protein: CASSYRQGTHSPLHF. CDR3 nucleotides: TGTGCCAGCAGCTACCGACAGGGGACCCATTCACCCCTCCACTTT.

The gene calls are TRBV7-9 and TRBJ2-5, with D maybe TRBD1 (6 bases). The CDR3 extends over 14 amino acids. Germline loops: CDR1 SEHNR, CDR2 FQNEAQ (reference sequence). The V gene lost 1 base and the J gene lost 5 bases, with 11 bases spanning the gap. The CDR3 loop reads CASSLEGGAETQYF. For the CDR3, the DNA is TGTGCCAGCAGCTTAGAAGGGGGAGCTGAGACCCAGTACTTC.

The V call is TRBV29-1, the J call TRBJ2-3; a weak D match, TRBD1 (6 bases). Per the germline V gene, CDR1 is SQVTM and CDR2 is ANQGSEA. The CDR3 consists of 13 residues. Trimming left V 3 bases short and J 1 base short, with 8 bases between. The CDR3 region is CSVDRGGTDTQYF. CDR3 nucleotide sequence: TGCAGCGTTGACAGGGGAGGCACAGATACGCAGTATTTT.

CDR3 DNA: TGTGCCAGCTCCCGGACAGCTGGAAACACCATATATTTT. It specifies CASSRTAGNTIYF. The chain has TRBV9 and TRBJ1-3; perhaps TRBD1 as D (6 bases). Germline CDR1 reads SGDLS; CDR2 reads YYNGEE. This CDR3 is built from 13 residues. V lost 7 bases to trimming and J lost 2 bases, with 10 bases between them.